Presented here are 19 T cell receptor beta chains from one specimen sequenced in a study of blood T cells in healthy people across ages. PCR was performed a second time for about 7 to 12 cycles using a sample-barcoded 5' primer and a J-beta primer mix. MiXCR, applied by TCRdb to the 5' RACE reads, yields one record per CDR3 protein. There are 600,000 or so distinct CDR3 sequences in the sample; roughly 43% occur only once, and under 30% lies in the top ten. Sequenced sample: blood. The source of these receptors is a man older than 75 in good health.

This chain connects TRBV12-3 or TRBV12-4 to TRBJ2-4, with 10 positions matching TRBD2. CDR3 size: 16 residues. Trimming removed 5 bases from V and 1 base from J; junction bases left unmatched: 5. This chain's CDR3 is CASSLRSGGAKNIQYF. CDR3 DNA sequence: TGTGCCAGCAGTCTGCGTAGCGGGGGGGCCAAAAACATTCAGTACTTC.

The V gene is TRBV4-1, the J gene TRBJ2-1, with 8 bases that match TRBD2. The junction had 7 bases not matched to a gene; V was cut back by 6 bases and J by 0 bases. Per the germline V gene, CDR1 is MGHRA and CDR2 is YSYEKL. This CDR3 has 16 amino acids. DNA for the CDR3: TGCGCCAGCAGTCGAAAGACTAGCGACTCCTACAATGAGCAGTTCTTC. Translation gives CASSRKTSDSYNEQFF.

This chain uses TRBV20-1 with TRBJ1-1; 7 bases align to TRBD1. With 6 bases clipped from V and 0 bases from J, the junction kept 7 bases outside the gene matches. Germline CDR1 DFQATT, CDR2 SNEGSKA (reference sequence). This CDR3 region has 14 residues. The CDR3 reads CSAGTGVMNTEAFF. The CDR3 DNA reads TGCAGTGCGGGAACAGGGGTAATGAACACTGAAGCTTTCTTT.

This chain uses TRBV5-6 with TRBJ1-1; 8 bases match TRBD1. The V gene end was trimmed by 7 bases and the J gene end by 0 bases; junction bases not matched to a gene: 8. Looked up from germline, CDR1 is SGHDT and CDR2 is YYEEEE. There are 15 residues in the CDR3. Written as DNA, the CDR3 is TGTGCCAGCGGTCCCGGGACAGGTATGAACACTGAAGCTTTCTTT. Its translation: CASGPGTGMNTEAFF.

The CDR3 DNA sequence: TGTGCCAGCGCCCTAGCGGGAGCCCTCAGGGATGAGCAGTTCTTC. Its translation is CASALAGALRDEQFF. The chain is built from TRBV6-2 or TRBV6-3 and TRBJ2-1; 10 bases are shared with TRBD2. The CDR3 is 15 amino acids. The germline gives CDR1 MNHEY, CDR2 SVGEGT. V shed 8 bases, J shed 8 bases, and the junction held 12 bases outside the gene matches.

This rearrangement joins TRBV6-6 to TRBJ2-4, with 7 bases that match TRBD2. The J call is uncertain, as TRBJ2-5 better fits the DNA end. Germline lookup yields CDR1 MNHNY and CDR2 SVGAGI (reference sequence). CDR3 length: 17 residues. This CDR3 reads CASRRGRGFQRGETQYF. The CDR3 DNA reads as TGTGCCAGCCGCCGTGGGAGGGGATTCCAGCGTGGAGAGACCCAGTACTTC.

This clonotype was picked up a small number of times. This chain uses TRBV6-6 with TRBJ1-1; 8 bases fit TRBD1. Germline lookup yields CDR1 MNHNY and CDR2 SVGAGI (reference sequence). V was pared by 6 bases and J by 1 base, with 13 bases of the junction left unmatched. CDR3 length: 17 amino acids. The CDR3 DNA follows: TGTGCCAGCAGCCAAAGACAGGGGCCGAGGGGGAACACTGAAGCTTTCTTT. It encodes CASSQRQGPRGNTEAFF.

J is TRBJ2-2 and V is TRBV24-1; no firm D call. CDR1 and CDR2 from the germline V gene are KGHDR and SFDVKD. This CDR3 is 14 amino acids long. With 0 bases removed from V and 6 bases from J, the gap between germline ends came to 7 bases. CDR3 protein: CATSDLGLPGELFF. The CDR3, as DNA: TGTGCCACCAGTGATTTGGGCCTACCCGGGGAGCTGTTTTTT.

This rearrangement joins TRBV29-1 to TRBJ2-1; 8 bases match TRBD2. The CDR3 is made up of 13 amino acids. Unmatched junction bases numbered 9, after V lost 7 bases and J lost 7 bases. Germline V CDR1 and CDR2: SQVTM, ANQGSEA. The DNA for the CDR3 is TGCAGCGGCGGGGGGTGGGAAAATAATGAGCAGTTCTTC. The encoded protein is CSGGGWENNEQFF.

The rearrangement uses TRBV11-2 and TRBJ2-3; 8 nucleotides align to TRBD2. V was clipped by 2 bases and J by 0 bases; unmatched bases: 7. CDR3 length equals 17 residues. The V gene's germline CDR1 is SGHAT and CDR2 FQNNGV. The CDR3 loop is CASSLFPGGSSTDTQYF. The CDR3 DNA follows: TGTGCCAGCAGCTTATTCCCGGGGGGGAGTAGCACAGATACGCAGTATTTT.

This clonotype was seen a handful of times. The V and J genes are TRBV12-3 or TRBV12-4 and TRBJ2-1, with 9 bases aligning to TRBD2. There are 15 residues in the CDR3. V shed 4 bases and J 8 bases; nucleotides not matched to a gene: 9. DNA for the CDR3: TGTGCCAGCAGTTGGCGGGAGGGCCGAGCCTATGAGCAGTTCTTC. It yields the protein CASSWREGRAYEQFF.

This clonotype has only a few counts. This rearrangement joins TRBV7-2 to TRBJ2-7; 11 bases align to TRBD2. The CDR3 contains 16 residues. V dropped 1 base and J dropped 4; count of bases not matched to a gene: 6. Germline lookup yields CDR1 SGHTA and CDR2 FQGNSA. For the CDR3, the DNA is TGTGCCAGCAGCTTAGAAGGGACTAGCGGATATTACGAGCAGTACTTC. Encoded protein: CASSLEGTSGYYEQYF. Variable domain in full (rest from reference TRBV7-2 and TRBJ2-7): GAGVSQSPSNKVTEKGKDVELRCDPISGHTALYWYRQSLGQGLEFLIYFQGNSAPDKSGLPSDRFSAERTGGSVSTLTIQRTQQEDSAVYLCASSLEGTSGYYEQYFGPGTRLTVT.

The chain uses TRBV6-2 or TRBV6-3 and TRBJ1-5; 7 bases agree with TRBD1. The CDR3 spans 14 residues. Losses at the gene ends were 10 bases for V and 3 bases for J; bases not matched to a gene: 9. The germline gives CDR1 MNHEY, CDR2 SVGEGT. The CDR3 DNA is TGTGCCATCCAAGGGACAGCCTACAATCAGCCCCAGCATTTT. Residues: CAIQGTAYNQPQHF.

This clonotype was picked up many times. The genes are TRBV6-5 and TRBJ2-5, with 8 positions matching TRBD1. Unmatched junction bases numbered 7, after V lost 2 bases and J lost 5 bases. CDR1 is MNHEY and CDR2 is SVGAGI in the germline V gene. The CDR3 spans 15 residues. The CDR3: CASSYDRGGRETQYF. CDR3 nucleotides: TGTGCCAGCAGTTACGACAGGGGTGGCCGCGAGACCCAGTACTTC.

V and J are TRBV5-4 and TRBJ1-2; 8 bases are a match to TRBD1. This CDR3 spans 15 amino acids. Germline V gene lookup returns CDR1 SGHNT and CDR2 YYREEE (reference sequence). The V segment lost 7 bases and the J segment 0 bases; nucleotides outside the gene matches: 8. CDR3 sequence reads: CASGDRRKPNYGYTF. The DNA of the CDR3 is TGTGCCAGCGGGGACAGGAGAAAACCTAACTATGGCTACACCTTC.

The chain is built from TRBV7-2 and TRBJ1-1; no clear D. V lost 2 bases and J 1 base, leaving 8 bases between the germline ends. Germline V gene sequence: CDR1 SGHTA, CDR2 FQGNSA. This CDR3 is built from 14 residues. As DNA, the CDR3 is TGTGCCAGCAGCTTACACGGCGGGAACACTGAAGCTTTCTTT. Its protein product is CASSLHGGNTEAFF.

At least ten counts were recorded for this clonotype. This chain uses TRBV9 with TRBJ2-7; 9 nucleotides agree with TRBD2. CDR1 and CDR2 (germline): SGDLS, YYNGEE. This CDR3 has 15 amino acids. V shed 0 bases and J 2 bases; nucleotides not matched to a gene: 3. The CDR3 region has the DNA TGTGCCAGCAGCGTAGGCGGGGGGGGCACCTACGAGCAGTACTTC. Translated: CASSVGGGGTYEQYF.

The J gene is TRBJ2-7, the V gene TRBV7-2; weak D call: TRBD1 (6 bases). CDR1 and CDR2 from the germline V gene are SGHTA and FQGNSA. The V end was cut by 2 bases, the J end by 7 bases, with 15 bases between. The CDR3 runs to 14 residues. CDR3 loop: CASSLYRDSEEQYF. The CDR3, as DNA: TGTGCCAGCAGCTTATACAGGGATTCGGAAGAGCAGTACTTC.

V gene TRBV4-3 combines with J gene TRBJ2-4; TRBD1 matches 8 bases. V lost 1 base and J lost 9; bases outside the gene matches: 8. The CDR3 consists of 15 residues. CDR1 and CDR2 from the germline V gene are LGHNA and YSLEER. The CDR3 spells CASSQVGQGVSIQYF. CDR3 DNA sequence: TGCGCCAGCAGCCAAGTAGGACAGGGAGTCAGCATTCAGTACTTC.